The rows below give T cell receptor beta chains drawn from one sample of a study of blood T cell repertoires in COVID-19. TCRdb keeps only in-frame clones here, not all; method: immunoSEQ multiplex PCR. The table has hundreds of thousands of clones, approximately 91% seen once. Sequenced: peripheral blood. All receptors come from a woman between 65 and 79 years old with COVID-19, enrolled during active disease. The CDR3 runs from the conserved cysteine through the conserved F or W. The order of the fields is clone size, D gene, J gene, V gene, CDR3 DNA, CDR3 protein. A D gene is named only where the DNA matches it firmly. Size values are once, few and many counts, or a class for expanded clones, and some rows have none.

>-|-|TRBJ1-2|TRBV2
TGTGCCAGCAGCGGAATGGGGGGAGTCTTTTGGTATGGCTACACCTTC
CASSGMGGVFWYGYTF
>-|-|TRBJ1-1|TRBV5-1
TGCGCCAGCAGCCTATTAGGGGGACGGAACACTGAAGCTTTCTTT
CASSLLGGRNTEAFF
>-|-|TRBJ1-5|TRBV5-6
TGTGCCAGCAGCTCTTGGGCGGGGGGCAGCAATCAGCCCCAGCATTTT
CASSSWAGGSNQPQHF
>-|-|TRBJ1-2|TRBV27
TGTGCCAGCAGTTTAAGGAGCGGCAGCTATGGCTACACCTTC
CASSLRSGSYGYTF
>-|-|TRBJ2-4|TRBV5-6
TGTGCCAGCAGCTTGTATGGGGGGACCTCTATTGCCAAAAACATTCAGTACTTC
CASSLYGGTSIAKNIQYF
>-|TRBD1|TRBJ2-5|TRBV7-9
TGTGCCAGCAGCTTGGGACAGGGGATGGAGACCCAGTACTTC
CASSLGQGMETQYF
>-|-|TRBJ2-7|TRBV6-1
TGTGCCAGCAGTGAACGGGGGACCTACGAGCAGTACTTC
CASSERGTYEQYF
>few|-|TRBJ2-7|TRBV24-1
TGTGCCACCAGTGAGACGGGTTCCAACGAGCAGTACTTC
CATSETGSNEQYF
>-|-|TRBJ2-3|TRBV7-9
TGTGCCAGCAGCTTCCCAGGGATACCAGATACGCAGTATTTT
CASSFPGIPDTQYF
>-|TRBD2|TRBJ2-1|TRBV25-1
TGTGCCATTTCTAGCGGGGTGCCCTACAATGAGCAGTTCTTC
CAISSGVPYNEQFF
>-|-|TRBJ2-5|TRBV11-1
TGTGCCAGCAGCTCCCTACCCCTCCAAGAGACCCAGTACTTC
CASSSLPLQETQYF
>-|-|TRBJ2-7|TRBV7-8
TGTGCCAGCAGCTTAGAGTACAGGATAAAGTACTTC
CASSLEYRIKYF
>few|-|TRBJ1-4|TRBV4-1
TGCGCCAGCAGCCAAGGGAGGGAGGGGGCAACTAATGAAAAACTGTTTTTT
CASSQGREGATNEKLFF
>-|-|TRBJ1-6|TRBV6-5
TGTGCCAGCAGTTACTCGAGGGACACCACTAATTCACCCCTCCACTTT
CASSYSRDTTNSPLHF
>-|-|TRBJ2-5|TRBV3-1/TRBV3-2
TGTGCCAGCAGCCAAGGGGGGCTCGGGACCGAGACCCAGTACTTC
CASSQGGLGTETQYF
>-|-|TRBJ2-7|TRBV30
TGTGCCTGGAGTTCTGGGGCAAGGAACGAGCAGTACTTC
CAWSSGARNEQYF
>-|-|TRBJ2-3|TRBV2
TGTGCCAGCAATGGCGGCAAAGGCACAGATACGCAGTATTTT
CASNGGKGTDTQYF
>-|TRBD1|TRBJ1-2|TRBV19
TGTGCCAGTTGGGGACAGTATGGCTACACCTTC
CASWGQYGYTF
>few|TRBD1|TRBJ1-1|TRBV5-1
TGCGCCAGCAGCTTCGCCGGGACAGGGGGCGAGGAAGCTTTCTTT
CASSFAGTGGEEAFF
>-|-|TRBJ1-2|TRBV27
TGTGCCAGCAGTTTATTCCTGGGCGGGCAGAGCTACACCTTC
CASSLFLGGQSYTF
>-|TRBD1|TRBJ2-7|TRBV15
TGTGCCACCAGCAGAGAGGGGACAGCCTACGAGCAGTACTTC
CATSREGTAYEQYF
>-|-|TRBJ2-2|TRBV30
TGTGCCTCCGACAGCTCCGGGGAGCTGTTTTTT
CASDSSGELFF
>-|TRBD1|TRBJ1-1|TRBV7-2
TGTGCCAGCAGCTTGGACAGGGGGGCTGAAGCTTTCTTT
CASSLDRGAEAFF
>-|-|TRBJ2-3|TRBV2
TGTGCCAGCAGTGAAGTTATCGGGGCAGATACGCAGTATTTT
CASSEVIGADTQYF
>-|TRBD1|TRBJ1-2|TRBV5-1
TGCGCCAGCAGCTTCAGGGGGGACCTTTGGGGCTACACCTTC
CASSFRGDLWGYTF
>-|TRBD1|TRBJ1-3|TRBV7-2
TGTGCCAGCACCCTAGGACAGGGCTCCGGAAACACCATATATTTT
CASTLGQGSGNTIYF
>-|-|TRBJ1-5|TRBV6-2/TRBV6-3
TGTGCCAGCAGCCGATCTAATAGCAATCAGCCCCAGCATTTT
CASSRSNSNQPQHF
>-|-|TRBJ1-1|TRBV6-4
TGTGCCAGCAGTGAACCGCTTGGTAGCACTGAAGCTTTCTTT
CASSEPLGSTEAFF
>-|TRBD1|TRBJ1-2|TRBV3-1/TRBV3-2
TGTGCCAGCAGCCCCGACAGGGCCTATGGCTACACCTTC
CASSPDRAYGYTF
>-|-|TRBJ2-5|TRBV2
TGTGCCAGCAGTTCCGACAGAATACAAGAGACCCAGTACTTC
CASSSDRIQETQYF
>-|-|TRBJ2-1|TRBV19
TGTGCCAGTAGTATTCTGTGGCAGGGTGCTAACAATGAGCAGTTCTTC
CASSILWQGANNEQFF
>-|-|TRBJ2-2|TRBV19
TGTGCCAGTATTTCCCCTTCCAAGGCGAGGTACACCGGGGAGCTGTTTTTT
CASISPSKARYTGELFF
>-|TRBD1|TRBJ2-7|TRBV2
TGTGCCACCAGACAGGGAGCAGGGCCCGAGCAGTACTTC
CATRQGAGPEQYF
>once|-|TRBJ2-2|TRBV3-1/TRBV3-2
TGTGCCAGCAGCAGGAGGGGGCAAGGCGGGGAGCTGTTTTTT
CASSRRGQGGELFF
>-|-|TRBJ2-3|TRBV5-1
TGCGCCAGCAGCTTGAATCAGGCGGGGGCGTCAGATACGCAGTATTTT
CASSLNQAGASDTQYF
>-|TRBD2|TRBJ2-3|TRBV30
TGTGCCTGGAGTACACTAGCGGGGTCCACAGATACGCAGTATTTT
CAWSTLAGSTDTQYF
>-|-|TRBJ2-7|TRBV29-1
TGCAGCGTTGAAATCCCACACCTCTCCTACGAGCAGTACTTC
CSVEIPHLSYEQYF
>-|-|TRBJ1-2|TRBV7-8
TGTGCCAGCAGCTTCGGTCTTAACTATGGCTACACCTTC
CASSFGLNYGYTF